This T cell receptor beta chain is drawn from a study of PD-1 blockade in classical Hodgkin lymphoma. This clone was seen once. TCRdb keeps only in-frame clones here, not all; method: immunoSEQ multiplex PCR. Of about 89,000 clones in the sample, less than 95% are singletons; the top ten hold around 2.7%. Sample time point: cycle 4 day 1 (C4D1), after 5 to 7 weeks of nivolumab. Each patient experienced a relapse that followed autologous stem cell transplantation, and brentuximab vedotin exposure varied. Complete response, partial response or progressive disease were the best responses. This CDR3 contains 13 residues. Germline V CDR1 and CDR2: SNHLY, FYNNEI. Trimming removed 7 bases at V and 8 bases at J, with 15 bases between.

This receptor was taken from a human donor with classical Hodgkin lymphoma. The sequences come from peripheral blood mononuclear cells (PBMCs), collected before the fourth cycle of nivolumab. The chain links TRBV2 to TRBJ2-1; TRBD2 might be the D (6 bases). CDR3 sequence: CASKGLIMDEQFF. The CDR3 DNA reads as TGTGCCAGCAAGGGACTTATAATGGATGAGCAGTTCTTC. Full variable domain (rest looked up from reference TRBV2 and TRBJ2-1): EPEVTQTPSHQVTQMGQEVILRCVPISNHLYFYWYRQILGQKVEFLVSFYNNEISEKSEIFDDQFSVERPDGSNFTLKIRSTKLEDSAMYFCASKGLIMDEQFFGPGTRLTVL.